This T cell receptor beta chain was recorded in a study of technical replicates of blood from several donors. The method was immunoSEQ multiplex PCR; TCRdb's version includes in-frame clones alone and lacks a portion of them. The data contain 65,000 to 95,000 clones, roughly 85% of them singletons. Looked up from germline, CDR1 is ENHRY and CDR2 is SYGVKD. The CDR3 runs 16 residues. V dropped 2 bases and J dropped 4; count of bases not matched to a gene: 4. The sequenced sample was PBMCs. The chain combines TRBV10-3 with TRBJ2-3; 12 bases map to TRBD1. This clonotype was sampled from a human donor in good health. Some clones in this sample may be carry-over from other donors' samples. CDR3 nucleotides: TGTGCCATCAGTGAGGGGGGGACAGGGGGCGCAGATACGCAGTATTTT. Its translation: CAISEGGTGGADTQYF.